This T cell receptor beta chain was documented in a study of Ad26.COV2.S vaccination and SARS-CoV-2 variants. About the research overall: Intramuscularly, Ad26.COV2.S was given either once or twice, 56 days apart.

Sequencing was performed with immunoSEQ multiplex PCR; in TCRdb, only in-frame clones are kept and a portion is missing. The sample consists of about 350,000 clones, around nine tenths of them appearing once. The treatment: some 20 received Ad26.COV2.S at low or high dose, single or two shots; a few received placebo; per-sample allocation not given. Specimens were obtained on day 63 following the first vaccine or placebo injection. Germline V gene data show CDR1 as SNHLY and CDR2 as FYNNEI. This CDR3 region has 15 residues. The V gene lost 5 bases and the J gene lost 5 bases, with 16 bases spanning the gap.

This specimen consisted of peripheral blood, obtained in a trial of Ad26.COV2.S vaccine versus placebo. This TCR came from a person aged 18 to 59 who received the Ad26.COV2.S COVID-19 vaccine or a placebo. V is TRBV2 and J is TRBJ2-1, with D uncertain. The CDR3 DNA reads as TGTGCCAGCAGTACCCGTCTTGGACCTGACAATGAGCAGTTCTTC. Protein: CASSTRLGPDNEQFF.